This TCR beta chain stems from a study of OX40 agonist ivuxolimab in advanced cancers. Study results and caveats: Among the least clonally expanded were partial responders at 0.1-3.0 mg/kg. More expanded clones were found, on average, in CD8+ than in CD4+ T cells.

As to this clone: Its antigen is unknown.

Germline V gives CDR1 SGHTA, CDR2 FQGTGA. The V end lost 3 bases, the J end lost 6 bases, and 14 bases lay between the germline ends. The CDR3 covers 15 residues. The data were produced by immunoSEQ multiplex PCR, yet TCRdb's version contains in-frame clones alone and is incomplete. This sample has more than 80,000 clones; about 89% occur once, and the top ten carry around 1.5%. Blood was sampled at baseline, cycle 4 day 1, and cycle 7 day 1. The genes are TRBV7-3 and TRBJ2-2; D might be TRBD1 or TRBD2, each matching 5 bases. Material: CD4+ or CD8+ T cells sorted from blood, obtained in a trial of the OX40 agonist ivuxolimab. The source of this sequence is an adult with an advanced solid tumor such as melanoma, head and neck, liver or kidney cancer. CDR3 DNA sequence: TGTGCCAGCAGCTTGGGGACCTCCTACGCCGGGGAGCTGTTTTTT. Residues: CASSLGTSYAGELFF. Full variable domain (rest looked up from reference TRBV7-3 and TRBJ2-2): GAGVSQTPSNKVTEKGKYVELRCDPISGHTALYWYRQSLGQGPEFLIYFQGTGAADDSGLPNDRFFAVRPEGSVSTLKIQRTERGDSAVYLCASSLGTSYAGELFFGEGSRLTVL.